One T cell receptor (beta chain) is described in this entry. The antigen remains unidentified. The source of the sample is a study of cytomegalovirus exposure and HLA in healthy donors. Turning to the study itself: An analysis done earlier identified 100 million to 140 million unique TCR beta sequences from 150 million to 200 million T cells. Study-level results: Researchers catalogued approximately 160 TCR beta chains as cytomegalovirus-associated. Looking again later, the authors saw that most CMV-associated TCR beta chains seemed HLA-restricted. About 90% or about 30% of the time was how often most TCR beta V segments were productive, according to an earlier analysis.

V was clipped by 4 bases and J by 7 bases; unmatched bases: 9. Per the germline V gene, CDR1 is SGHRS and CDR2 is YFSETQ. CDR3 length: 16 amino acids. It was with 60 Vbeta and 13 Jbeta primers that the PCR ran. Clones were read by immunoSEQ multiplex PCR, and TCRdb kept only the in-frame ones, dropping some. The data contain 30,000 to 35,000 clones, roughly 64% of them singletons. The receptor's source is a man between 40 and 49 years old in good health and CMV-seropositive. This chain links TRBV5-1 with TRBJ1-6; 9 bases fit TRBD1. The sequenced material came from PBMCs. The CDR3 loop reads CASSPGGTGRNSPLHF. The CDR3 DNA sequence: TGCGCCAGCAGCCCCGGCGGGACAGGGAGGAATTCACCCCTCCACTTT.